Listed below are T cell receptor beta chains from one sample, sequenced in a study of cytomegalovirus exposure and HLA in healthy donors. Sequencing was performed with immunoSEQ multiplex PCR; in TCRdb, only in-frame clones are kept and a portion is missing. The data show 200,000 to 250,000 clones, with approximately 79% seen just once and about 0.22% held by the top ten. The sample taken for sequencing was PBMCs. These receptors came from a girl between 2 and 10 years old in good health and CMV-seronegative. CDR3s include the opening cysteine and the closing phenylalanine or tryptophan. The order of the fields is D gene, CDR3 length, V gene, clone size, J gene, CDR3 DNA, CDR3 protein. A D gene is named only where the DNA matches it firmly. Clone size is not always given. Where it is, it says once, few, many or a class for expanded clones.

>-|15|TRBV29-1|-|TRBJ1-1
TGCAGCGTTGATTGGCTCGGAGGGGCGAACACTGAAGCTTTCTTT
CSVDWLGGANTEAFF
>TRBD1|15|TRBV25-1|few|TRBJ1-2
TGTGCCAGCGATTCCGGGACAGGGGTAGACTATGGCTACACCTTC
CASDSGTGVDYGYTF
>-|12|TRBV2|-|TRBJ1-1
TGTGCCAGAGTAAGAGGAGACACTGAAGCTTTCTTT
CARVRGDTEAFF
>-|12|TRBV6-1|-|TRBJ1-5
TGTGCCAGCAGTGAACGTAATCAGCCCCAGCATTTT
CASSERNQPQHF
>TRBD2|15|TRBV11-2|-|TRBJ2-7
TGTGCCAGCAGCCCCCCGAGGCGGGAGTACTACGAGCAGTACTTC
CASSPPRREYYEQYF
>TRBD2|16|TRBV5-1|-|TRBJ2-3
TGCGCCAGCAGCCCCGGACTAGTTTTAGGGACAGATACGCAGTATTTT
CASSPGLVLGTDTQYF
>TRBD2|15|TRBV19|-|TRBJ2-7
TGTGCCAGTAGTACATGGACTAGCGGGAGCTACGAGCAGTACTTC
CASSTWTSGSYEQYF
>-|13|TRBV7-9|-|TRBJ1-3
TGTGCCACTAGGGGATTCGGAGGAAACACCATATATTTT
CATRGFGGNTIYF
>-|14|TRBV7-2|once|TRBJ1-2
TGTGCCAGCAGCAAAGCACTGGGAGTGGAGGGCTACACCTTC
CASSKALGVEGYTF
>-|14|TRBV10-3|-|TRBJ2-3
TGTGCCATCACTCCCGGGGGGCCGGGGGATACGCAGTATTTT
CAITPGGPGDTQYF
>-|14|TRBV18|-|TRBJ1-2
TGTGCCAGCTCACCTTGGACATCCCCACATGGCTACACCTTC
CASSPWTSPHGYTF
>-|16|TRBV2|-|TRBJ1-1
TGTGCCAGCAGCGGGACAATTGACAGCATGAACACTGAAGCTTTCTTT
CASSGTIDSMNTEAFF
>TRBD2|16|TRBV4-2|-|TRBJ2-1
TGTGCCAGCAGCCAAGCTCCTAGCGGGAGGGGTGGTGAGCAGTTCTTC
CASSQAPSGRGGEQFF
>-|12|TRBV5-6|-|TRBJ1-2
TGTGCCAGCAGCTCGACAGTCTATGGCTACACCTTC
CASSSTVYGYTF
>-|16|TRBV28|-|TRBJ1-2
TGTGCCAGCACCGACGGAACGGGAGCCCTGGCGCTTGGCTACACCTTC
CASTDGTGALALGYTF
>TRBD2|18|TRBV7-8|-|TRBJ2-7
TGTGCCAGCAGCTTAGTCGCGGGGGGGACTAGTCAACCATACGAGCAGTACTTC
CASSLVAGGTSQPYEQYF
>TRBD1|13|TRBV18|-|TRBJ1-1
TGTGCCAGCTCAAGGACAGGGGGCACTGAAGCTTTCTTT
CASSRTGGTEAFF
>TRBD1|15|TRBV7-9|few|TRBJ1-5
TGTGCCAGCAGCCCAGGGGGCACGGTCAATCAGCCCCAGCATTTT
CASSPGGTVNQPQHF
>-|11|TRBV29-1|-|TRBJ1-2
TGCAGCGTTGCTCAACTTCCTGGCTACACCTTC
CSVAQLPGYTF
>TRBD2|14|TRBV27|-|TRBJ2-7
TGTGCCAGCAGTCTCGATGCGGGAGGCTACGAGCAGTACTTC
CASSLDAGGYEQYF
>TRBD2|15|TRBV6-5|-|TRBJ2-7
TGTGCCAGCAGGTCCACTAGCGGGGGATGGTACGAGCAGTACTTC
CASRSTSGGWYEQYF
>-|15|TRBV6-1|few|TRBJ1-5
TGTGCCAGCAGTGAAGTAAGGGGCACGCATCAGCCCCAGCATTTT
CASSEVRGTHQPQHF
>-|15|TRBV5-6|-|TRBJ2-7
TGTGCCAGCAGCTTGATGAAAGCCTCGTTCTTTGAGCAGTACTTC
CASSLMKASFFEQYF
>-|15|TRBV7-9|-|TRBJ1-2
TGTGCCAGCAGCTGGGACTCTAGTGTACTCTATGGCTACACCTTC
CASSWDSSVLYGYTF
>TRBD2|16|TRBV7-2|-|TRBJ2-2
TGTGCCAGCAACCCACTAGCGGCGGGGCACGCCGGGGAGCTGTTTTTT
CASNPLAAGHAGELFF
>TRBD1|14|TRBV5-1|few|TRBJ2-4
TGCGCCAGCAGCCCTCGGACAGGGGAGGACATTCAGTACTTC
CASSPRTGEDIQYF
>TRBD2|15|TRBV6-1|few|TRBJ2-3
TGTGCCAGTACTCGGACGGGAGGGGGCACAGATACGCAGTATTTT
CASTRTGGGTDTQYF
>-|14|TRBV11-2|once|TRBJ1-2
TGTGCCAGCAGCAAAGGCGGCGTGGTTGTGGGCTACACCTTC
CASSKGGVVVGYTF
>TRBD1|16|TRBV5-1|once|TRBJ2-3
TGCGCCAGCAGCACGGGACAGGGGAGGAACACAGATACGCAGTATTTT
CASSTGQGRNTDTQYF
>TRBD2|18|TRBV7-2|-|TRBJ2-3
TGTGCCAGCAGCTTAGCGGGGTCCCCAGGGAGGGTCACAGATACGCAGTATTTT
CASSLAGSPGRVTDTQYF
>-|12|TRBV9|-|TRBJ2-7
TGTGCCAGCAGCGCCAATTCCTACGAGCAGTACTTC
CASSANSYEQYF
>TRBD1|14|TRBV9|-|TRBJ2-1
TGTGCCAGCAGCGTAGAGGGGGCGCAAAATGAGCAGTTCTTC
CASSVEGAQNEQFF
>-|15|TRBV9|-|TRBJ1-1
TGTGCCAGCAGCGTAGTGATCGACAGGAACACTGAAGCTTTCTTT
CASSVVIDRNTEAFF
>-|14|TRBV27|-|TRBJ1-2
TGTGCCAGCAGCCGGACAGACCGAGGGAATGGCTACACCTTC
CASSRTDRGNGYTF
>-|13|TRBV19|-|TRBJ2-5
TGTGCCAGTAGTATGGGACATGAGAGGTCCCAGTACTTC
CASSMGHERSQYF
>TRBD1|15|TRBV27|-|TRBJ2-7
TGTGCCAGCAGCTGGGGGACAGGGCTGACCTACGAGCAGTACTTC
CASSWGTGLTYEQYF
>TRBD1|19|TRBV9|-|TRBJ1-5
TGTGCCAGCAGCGCCGAACCAAGGGGGCCGGTCCGAGGCAATCAGCCCCAGCATTTT
CASSAEPRGPVRGNQPQHF